The source of this T cell receptor (beta chain) is a study of radiation and T cells in renal cell carcinoma. Findings and limits, study-wide: In blood, top tumor clones expanded by 2 weeks, shrinking by 4. No pretreatment tumor biopsies were available for baseline clonotypes.

Clones were read by immunoSEQ multiplex PCR, and TCRdb kept only the in-frame ones, dropping some. The table lists about 49,000 clones, approximately 83% of them singletons. Stated time point: baseline pretreatment blood. Treatment in this sample: 15 Gy SBRT to primary tumor, nephrectomy 4 weeks later. CDR1 and CDR2 (germline): SEHNR, FQNEAQ (reference sequence). The V end was cut by 10 bases, the J end by 0 bases, with 14 bases between. CDR3 length equals 14 residues. Details on this clone: Its specificity is not known.

The sequences come from blood, collected from a patient whose treatment included radiotherapy and nephrectomy. V usage is TRBV7-9 and J usage is TRBJ2-3, with D possibly matching TRBD2 (6 bases). The TCR originated in a woman in her 70s with renal cell carcinoma. CDR3 nucleotides: TGTGCCACCGGGGGACGAATGAGCACAGATACGCAGTATTTT. This translates into CATGGRMSTDTQYF.